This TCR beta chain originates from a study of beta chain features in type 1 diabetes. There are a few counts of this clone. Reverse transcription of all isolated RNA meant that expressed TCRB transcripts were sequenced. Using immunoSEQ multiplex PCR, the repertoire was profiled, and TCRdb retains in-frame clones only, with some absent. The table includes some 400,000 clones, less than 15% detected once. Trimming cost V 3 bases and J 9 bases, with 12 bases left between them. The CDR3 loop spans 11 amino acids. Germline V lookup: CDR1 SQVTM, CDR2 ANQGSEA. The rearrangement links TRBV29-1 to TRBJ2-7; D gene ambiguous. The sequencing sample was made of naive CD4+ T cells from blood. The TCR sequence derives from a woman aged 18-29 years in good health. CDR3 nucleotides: TGCAGCGTTGACACCGTGACTGGGCAGTACTTC. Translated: CSVDTVTGQYF.